This TCR beta chain is from a study of T-cell reconstitution after alpha-beta-depleted transplantation in children. During its preparation, the TCRbeta library received unique molecular identifiers. Via MiXCR, TCRdb re-called the PCR reads, giving one row per CDR3 protein. The sample contains about 490,000 distinct CDR3 sequences, roughly a tenth of which appear only once. As concerns this clonotype: Being one base from a much bigger clone, this may be a read error.

Sequenced here: PBMCs, sampled before TCRalphabeta/CD19-depleted stem cell transplant. This clonotype was sampled from a child aged 2-15 years with inherited bone marrow failure, due to receive a stem cell transplant.

CDR3 amino acids: CASSFIQSLSYEQYF. The DNA of the CDR3 is TGTGCCAGCAGCTTCATACAGAGTCTTAGCTACGAGCAGTACTTC. The chain is built from TRBV7-2 and TRBJ2-7; D unresolved. Trimming took 3 bases from V and 3 from J, leaving 15 bases between them. The CDR3 is 15 amino acids. Germline V gene data show CDR1 as SGHTA and CDR2 as FQGNSA.